The 10 T cell receptor beta chains reported below all come from one sample, sequenced in a study of OX40 agonist ivuxolimab in advanced cancers. Sequencing used immunoSEQ multiplex PCR; TCRdb keeps in-frame clones, though not all of them. Among under 90,000 clones listed, around 85% were seen once. This sample comprised CD4+ or CD8+ T cells sorted from blood, obtained in a trial of the OX40 agonist ivuxolimab. The receptor set was obtained from an adult with an advanced solid tumor such as melanoma, head and neck, liver or kidney cancer.

The CDR3 spells CASSLKSTEAFF. The CDR3 DNA follows: TGTGCCAGCAGCTTGAAGTCTACTGAAGCTTTCTTT. The chain joins TRBV5-4 to TRBJ1-1; D call uncertain. Trimming cost V 1 base and J 5 bases, with 6 bases left between them. The germline gives CDR1 SGHNT, CDR2 YYREEE (reference sequence). The CDR3 consists of 12 residues.

The V gene is TRBV28, the J gene TRBJ2-7; TRBD1 matches 11 bases. The germline gives CDR1 MDHEN, CDR2 SYDVKM. V lost 6 bases, J lost 4 bases, and 8 bases stayed unmatched. CDR3 length: 15 amino acids. CDR3: CASRTSGTGGYEQYF. The CDR3 DNA sequence: TGTGCCAGCAGGACCAGCGGGACAGGGGGGTACGAGCAGTACTTC.

This sequence joins TRBV9 and TRBJ1-1; D ambiguous. V lost 0 bases and J 4 bases, leaving 10 bases between the germline ends. The CDR3 spans 14 residues. The germline V gene has CDR1 SGDLS and CDR2 YYNGEE. Here the CDR3 reads CASSVVEEFTEAFF. The CDR3, as DNA: TGTGCCAGCAGCGTAGTGGAGGAGTTCACTGAAGCTTTCTTT.

The V call is TRBV28, the J call TRBJ1-1; 7 nucleotides match TRBD1. Germline-derived CDR1 and CDR2 are MDHEN and SYDVKM. J gave up 4 bases and V 6 bases, and 5 bases lay outside the gene matches. The CDR3 has 13 amino acids. The CDR3 DNA sequence: TGTGCCAGCAGCTACAGGGGAGGCACTGAAGCTTTCTTT. This translates into CASSYRGGTEAFF.

This chain joins TRBV4-1 and TRBJ1-1, with 8 bases that match TRBD1. Germline V gene sequence: CDR1 MGHRA, CDR2 YSYEKL. V was clipped by 3 bases and J by 4 bases; unmatched bases: 10. CDR3 length equals 16 residues. The CDR3 here is CASSQTLDRGGTEAFF. CDR3 nucleotides: TGCGCCAGCAGCCAGACCTTAGACAGGGGTGGCACTGAAGCTTTCTTT.

The chain has TRBV29-1 and TRBJ1-2, with a possible D match to TRBD1 (5 bases). Between the trimmed V and J ends, which lost 3 bases and 5 bases, there was a span of 10 bases. CDR1 SQVTM and CDR2 ANQGSEA come from the germline V gene. The CDR3 covers 12 residues. The CDR3 bases are TGCAGCGTTGAGGGGCCAGGGTATGGCTACACCTTC. Residues: CSVEGPGYGYTF.

This clone was seen only once. The rearrangement uses TRBV27 and TRBJ2-7; TRBD1 aligns across 9 bases. Per germline, CDR1 MNHEY and CDR2 SMNVEV (reference sequence). CDR3 size: 15 residues. The ends lost 7 bases at V and 0 bases at J; junction bases unmatched: 7. CDR3 residues: CASTSRTGDSYEQYF. CDR3 coding DNA: TGTGCCAGCACCTCTAGGACAGGGGACTCCTACGAGCAGTACTTC.

J is TRBJ1-2 and V is TRBV6-1, with 7 bases lining up with TRBD1. The V and J ends lost 2 bases and 8 bases, in that order; junction bases with no gene match: 11. The germline gives CDR1 MNHNS, CDR2 SASEGT. There are 15 residues in the CDR3. Here the CDR3 DNA reads TGTGCCAGCAGTGAACGATCACGTGACAGGGAAGGCTACACCTTC. This gives the protein CASSERSRDREGYTF.

The chain has TRBV5-4 and TRBJ2-2, with 8 bases lining up with TRBD2. This CDR3 region has 18 residues. V lost 3 bases to trimming and J lost 0 bases; unmatched junction nucleotides: 10. Germline values: CDR1 SGHNT, CDR2 YYREEE (reference sequence). This chain's CDR3 is CASSWGGAGGPNTGELFF. The DNA for the CDR3 is TGTGCCAGCAGCTGGGGAGGTGCGGGAGGCCCGAACACCGGGGAGCTGTTTTTT. Looking up the rest from reference TRBV5-4 and TRBJ2-2 gives the full variable domain: ETGVTQSPTHLIKTRGQQVTLRCSSQSGHNTVSWYQQALGQGPQFIFQYYREEENGRGNFPPRFSGLQFPNYSSELNVNALELDDSALYLCASSWGGAGGPNTGELFFGEGSRLTVL.

The rearrangement uses TRBV5-6 and TRBJ1-1; no firm D call. The germline CDR1 and CDR2 sequences are SGHDT and YYEEEE. The CDR3 contains 14 residues. V lost 2 bases and J 0 bases, leaving 8 bases between the germline ends. The CDR3: CASSLIGLNTEAFF. CDR3 nucleotides: TGTGCCAGCAGCTTAATAGGCCTGAACACTGAAGCTTTCTTT.